The clone carrying this T cell receptor beta chain has a count of ten or more. Its specificity is unknown. RNA isolated from unsorted whole blood supplied the blood RNA, with germline DNA also extracted. TCR beta cDNA was made from roughly 500 ng total RNA with a constant-region primer. Employing slightly modified ARM-PCR, three nested multiplex PCR rounds were run, and these gave rise to the TCR beta libraries. It was with TRBV1-TRBV30 forward primers and a C-beta reverse primer that the first two PCR rounds were run, at around 11 cycles each. TCRdb itself ran the multiplex PCR reads through MiXCR, one entry per CDR3 protein. The repertoire includes about 180,000 distinct CDR3 sequences, roughly three fifths of them detected once, and around 68% sits in the top ten. This sample stems from a study of tumor-infiltrating lymphocytes in primary liver carcinoma. About the research overall: By surgical resection, the patients were treated for their primary liver carcinoma. Tumor lesions were T1-T3 N0M0 and spanned about 4.2 to 10 cm. Sample counts of productive TCRbeta reads spanned roughly 3.5 to 7.13 million; these counts were similar across tissue types.

Findings of the study overall: Significantly larger top-250-clone fractions were found in tumors than in blood (p = 0.039).

Per germline, CDR1 SQVTM and CDR2 ANQGSEA. The CDR3 has 19 residues. Trimming took 2 bases from V and 3 from J; bases not matched to a gene: 17. The sequenced material came from peripheral blood. The clonotype was recovered from a man aged 35-49 years with primary liver carcinoma and hepatitis B virus infection. V gene TRBV29-1 combines with J gene TRBJ2-1; 9 nucleotides line up with TRBD2. CDR3 sequence reads: CSVELGQGGTSGHYNEQFF. Here the CDR3 DNA reads TGCAGCGTTGAACTTGGCCAGGGGGGAACTAGCGGGCACTACAATGAGCAGTTCTTC.